This T cell receptor (beta chain) was captured by sequencing in a study of blood T cell repertoires in COVID-19. Study as a whole: Material from acute and convalescent COVID-19 was sourced from the United States, Italy and Spain. The cDNA or gDNA used as material had been derived from T cells, B-cell-depleted T cells, or PBMCs.

Study processing details: Amplified reference gene primers provided the basis for estimating nucleated cell counts. Assay: immunoSEQ multiplex PCR; the TCRdb copy retains only in-frame clones and omits some. The DNA was the basis for D and trimming; V, J and clone size are from that table. The data show over 80,000 clones, around 93% seen once. CDR3 length: 15 amino acids. The germline V gene has CDR1 SEHNR and CDR2 FQNEAQ (reference sequence). V was clipped by 4 bases and J by 7 bases; unmatched bases: 10. The source material was peripheral blood. The sequence derives from a human donor with active COVID-19. The donor label of this sample is uncertain. The rearrangement links TRBV7-9 to TRBJ1-1; TRBD1 matches at 9 bases. The CDR3 here is CASSSPQGARNEAFF. CDR3 coding DNA: TGTGCCAGCAGCTCACCACAGGGGGCGCGCAATGAAGCTTTCTTT.